These T cell receptor beta chains were read from a single sample in a study of PD-L1 blockade in urothelial cancer. Sequencing was performed with immunoSEQ multiplex PCR; in TCRdb, only in-frame clones are kept and a portion is missing. In the table there are tens of thousands of clones, around 89% of which are singletons. Sequences were derived from PBMCs, sampled around atezolizumab (anti-PD-L1) treatment. The receptors here all came from a man in his 60s with urothelial cancer. The CDR3 runs from the conserved cysteine through the conserved F or W. Each record gives: D gene, clone size, J gene, V gene, CDR3 protein, CDR3 DNA. D genes are given only for firm matches. Clone size, where shown, is once, few, many, or a class for clones that have expanded.

>TRBD1|NA|TRBJ2-1|TRBV5-1
CASSLGQGVEQFF
TGCGCCAGCAGCTTGGGACAGGGCGTTGAGCAGTTCTTC
>TRBD1|NA|TRBJ1-1|TRBV2
CASSAQTGGLAEAFF
TGTGCCAGCAGTGCCCAGACAGGGGGCTTGGCTGAAGCTTTCTTT
>NA|NA|TRBJ1-1|TRBV2
CASNFLKNTEAFF
TGTGCCAGCAATTTCCTAAAGAACACTGAAGCTTTCTTT
>TRBD2|NA|TRBJ2-1|TRBV19
CASSILAGGGEQFF
TGTGCCAGTAGTATTCTAGCGGGAGGGGGTGAGCAGTTCTTC
>TRBD2|NA|TRBJ2-3|TRBV7-6
CASSLALAGGTDTQYF
TGTGCCAGCAGCTTAGCTCTAGCGGGTGGCACAGATACGCAGTATTTT
>NA|once|TRBJ2-3|TRBV5-4
CASSFHATWAQYF
TGTGCCAGCAGCTTTCACGCGACTTGGGCGCAGTATTTT
>NA|NA|TRBJ2-3|TRBV5-8
CASSFRGSTDTQYF
TGTGCCAGCAGCTTTAGGGGGAGCACAGATACGCAGTATTTT
>TRBD1|NA|TRBJ2-5|TRBV7-2
CASSLAGTAQETQYF
TGTGCCAGCAGCTTAGCCGGGACAGCCCAAGAGACCCAGTACTTC
>TRBD1|NA|TRBJ1-2|TRBV7-2
CASSLGTGINYGYTF
TGTGCCAGCAGCCTTGGGACAGGGATCAACTATGGCTACACCTTC
>NA|NA|TRBJ2-1|TRBV18
CASLVGASYNEQFF
TGTGCCAGTCTCGTAGGAGCATCCTACAATGAGCAGTTCTTC
>TRBD2|NA|TRBJ2-2|TRBV12-5
CASGFLSGGPSTGELFF
TGTGCTAGTGGTTTTCTGAGCGGGGGGCCCAGCACCGGGGAGCTGTTTTTT
>NA|NA|TRBJ2-6|TRBV6-5
CASRDRHSGANVLTF
TGTGCCAGCAGGGACAGACACTCTGGGGCCAACGTCCTGACTTTC
>NA|NA|TRBJ2-2|TRBV5-6
CASSWGLMGTGELFF
TGTGCCAGCAGCTGGGGACTTATGGGAACCGGGGAGCTGTTTTTT
>TRBD2|NA|TRBJ2-1|TRBV5-1
CASSLTSGRGNEQFF
TGCGCCAGCAGCCTTACTAGCGGGAGGGGGAATGAGCAGTTCTTC
>TRBD1|NA|TRBJ1-6|TRBV9
CASSVGVGTGTPLNAPLHF
TGTGCCAGCAGCGTAGGAGTCGGGACAGGGACCCCGCTTAACGCACCCCTCCACTTT
>NA|NA|TRBJ2-5|TRBV10-1
CASSLTRRQETQYF
TGCGCCAGCAGCCTGACTAGACGGCAAGAGACCCAGTACTTC
>TRBD1|NA|TRBJ1-4|TRBV29-1
CSVLDRGEKLFF
TGCAGCGTTTTGGACAGGGGTGAAAAACTGTTTTTT
>NA|NA|TRBJ2-7|TRBV6-1
CATTRDIRGDEQYF
TGTGCCACGACACGGGACATCCGAGGGGACGAGCAGTACTTC
>TRBD1|NA|TRBJ2-7|TRBV2
CASRGGTGNFGEQYF
TGTGCCAGCAGGGGAGGGACAGGGAATTTTGGCGAGCAGTACTTC
>NA|NA|TRBJ1-2|TRBV6-5
CASSMTVGAGDGYTF
TGTGCCAGCAGTATGACAGTGGGGGCTGGGGATGGCTACACCTTC
>NA|NA|TRBJ1-1|TRBV19
CASSKEGITEAFF
TGTGCCAGTAGTAAGGAGGGGATAACTGAAGCTTTCTTT
>TRBD1|NA|TRBJ2-5|TRBV6-6
CASSGPGQGEETQYF
TGTGCCAGCAGTGGACCGGGACAGGGCGAGGAGACCCAGTACTTC
>NA|NA|TRBJ2-5|TRBV2
CARTEGETQYF
TGTGCCAGAACCGAGGGAGAGACCCAGTACTTC
>NA|NA|TRBJ2-7|TRBV6-1
CASSTDSYEQYF
TGTGCCAGCAGTACTGACTCCTACGAGCAGTACTTC
>NA|NA|TRBJ1-3|TRBV9
CASSVEGLSGNTIYF
TGTGCCAGCAGCGTAGAGGGACTCTCTGGAAACACCATATATTTT
>NA|NA|TRBJ2-7|TRBV18
CASSYLDRYEQYF
TGTGCCAGCTCCTACCTAGACAGGTACGAGCAGTACTTC
>NA|NA|TRBJ1-5|TRBV30
CAWSVRGDQPQHF
TGTGCCTGGAGTGTACGGGGGGACCAGCCCCAGCATTTT
>NA|NA|TRBJ1-3|TRBV19
CASSPIPSGNTIYF
TGTGCCAGTAGTCCCATTCCCTCTGGAAACACCATATATTTT
>TRBD1|NA|TRBJ2-1|TRBV5-6
CASSLDRGWEQFF
TGTGCCAGCAGCTTGGACAGGGGGTGGGAGCAGTTCTTC
>TRBD2|NA|TRBJ2-3|TRBV6-5
CASSYAPGGVDTQYF
TGTGCCAGCAGTTACGCCCCGGGAGGTGTAGATACGCAGTATTTT
>NA|NA|TRBJ2-2|TRBV9
CASSVVYGELFF
TGTGCCAGCAGCGTAGTTTACGGGGAGCTGTTTTTT
>NA|NA|TRBJ2-1|TRBV10-3
CAIRGSGGDEQFF
TGTGCCATCCGGGGGTCTGGAGGCGATGAGCAGTTCTTC
>NA|NA|TRBJ1-5|TRBV5-3
CARSLAGGDPNSNQPQHF
TGTGCCAGAAGCTTGGCGGGGGGGGACCCTAATAGCAATCAGCCCCAGCATTTT
>NA|NA|TRBJ2-5|TRBV5-5
CASSPPSKETQYF
TGTGCCAGCAGCCCACCCAGTAAAGAGACCCAGTACTTC
>TRBD1|NA|TRBJ1-2|TRBV19
CASSISRQGYAGEYGYTF
TGTGCCAGTAGTATAAGTAGACAGGGTTACGCCGGCGAATATGGCTACACCTTC
>NA|NA|TRBJ2-3|TRBV2
CASSLEGVGDTQYF
TGTGCCAGCAGTTTAGAGGGGGTAGGAGATACGCAGTATTTT
>NA|NA|TRBJ1-1|TRBV25-1
CASSEQGWAEAFF
TGTGCCAGCAGTGAACAGGGGTGGGCTGAAGCTTTCTTT
>NA|NA|TRBJ1-2|TRBV7-2
CASSLSPHDSIGYTF
TGTGCCAGCAGCTTATCCCCTCATGACAGCATTGGCTACACCTTC
>TRBD2|once|TRBJ2-2|TRBV5-1
CASSRGLAGGNTGELFF
TGCGCCAGCAGCAGGGGACTAGCGGGGGGGAACACCGGGGAGCTGTTTTTT
>NA|NA|TRBJ1-2|TRBV4-3
CASSQPNYGYTF
TGCGCCAGCAGCCAACCAAACTATGGCTACACCTTC
>NA|NA|TRBJ1-3|TRBV6-5
CASSYSEGSGNTIYF
TGTGCCAGCAGTTACTCGGAGGGCTCTGGAAACACCATATATTTT
>TRBD1|NA|TRBJ2-5|TRBV5-6
CASRWDRDETQYF
TGTGCCAGCAGATGGGACAGGGATGAGACCCAGTACTTC
>NA|NA|TRBJ1-5|TRBV6-1
CSDGQLLTDQPQHF
TGTTCTGATGGACAGCTCCTAACGGATCAGCCCCAGCATTTT
>NA|NA|TRBJ1-1|TRBV9
CASSPRPQGLHTEAFF
TGTGCCAGCAGCCCCCGACCCCAGGGGCTACACACTGAAGCTTTCTTT
>NA|once|TRBJ2-2|TRBV29-1
CSGRRSANTGELFF
TGCAGCGGACGGCGGTCGGCGAACACCGGGGAGCTGTTTTTT
>NA|NA|TRBJ2-7|TRBV2
CASSEGAGRLVEQYF
TGTGCCAGCAGTGAAGGAGCAGGGAGGTTGGTCGAGCAGTACTTC
>TRBD1|once|TRBJ2-1|TRBV10-3
CAITAGTENNEQFF
TGTGCCATCACAGCCGGGACAGAGAACAATGAGCAGTTCTTC
>TRBD1|NA|TRBJ1-2|TRBV5-5
CASSAGKQGAGYGYTF
TGTGCCAGCAGCGCGGGGAAACAGGGGGCTGGCTATGGCTACACCTTC
>NA|NA|TRBJ1-2|TRBV15
CATSRDVGVHYGYTF
TGTGCCACCAGCAGAGATGTAGGGGTACACTATGGCTACACCTTC
>NA|NA|TRBJ1-1|TRBV30
CAWSGRGLDTEAFF
TGTGCCTGGAGCGGTAGGGGCCTGGACACTGAAGCTTTCTTT
>TRBD1|NA|TRBJ1-2|TRBV11-2
CASSLDRGYYGYTF
TGTGCCAGCAGCTTAGACAGGGGGTACTATGGCTACACCTTC
>NA|NA|TRBJ1-2|TRBV4-3
CASSQEPAGVGGYTF
TGCGCCAGCAGCCAAGAACCGGCGGGGGTGGGCGGCTACACCTTC
>NA|NA|TRBJ1-1|TRBV10-3
CAISSTSTEAFF
TGTGCCATCAGTTCGACAAGCACTGAAGCTTTCTTT
>TRBD2|NA|TRBJ2-1|TRBV7-9
CASSHGTSVDEQFF
TGTGCCAGCAGCCACGGGACTAGCGTCGATGAGCAGTTCTTC
>TRBD1|few|TRBJ2-7|TRBV18
CASSPGTGNYEQYF
TGTGCCAGCTCACCAGGGACAGGGAACTACGAGCAGTACTTC
>TRBD1|NA|TRBJ2-5|TRBV7-2
CASSPDTGAQETQYF
TGTGCCAGCAGCCCGGACACAGGGGCCCAGGAGACCCAGTACTTC